The clone carrying this T cell receptor beta chain is large (0.1 to 1%) within its sample. The antigen is unknown. Germline values: CDR1 SQVTM, CDR2 ANQGSEA. The CDR3 loop spans 13 amino acids. V lost 6 bases to trimming and J lost 4 bases; unmatched junction nucleotides: 7. Assay: immunoSEQ multiplex PCR; the TCRdb copy retains only in-frame clones and omits some. The sample includes some 9,600 clones, around 90% of them seen just once. This record belongs to a study of somatic mutations in cytotoxic T cells in rheumatoid arthritis. Findings and caveats of the study: Rising age went with increasing CD8+ clonality in rheumatoid arthritis patients; healthy controls showed no such increase.

The chain carries TRBV29-1 and TRBJ1-1; TRBD1 matches 8 bases. Sample: CD8+ T cells sorted from blood. This receptor was obtained from a woman in her late teens or twenties with rheumatoid arthritis. The CDR3 DNA follows: TGCAGCGTGATTGGGGGACAGGTCACTGAAGCTTTCTTT. It encodes CSVIGGQVTEAFF.